These 13 T cell receptor beta chains originate from one sample sequenced in a study of cytomegalovirus exposure and HLA in healthy donors. The PCR made use of 60 Vbeta and 13 Jbeta primers. Measured with immunoSEQ multiplex PCR; TCRdb has only the in-frame clones, and not every one. The sample has roughly 150,000 clones; roughly 87% are singletons. Sequencing was performed on PBMCs. These receptors came from a man aged 25-45 years in good health and CMV-seropositive.

The chain combines TRBV6-5 with TRBJ2-2, with no clear D. Germline V lookup: CDR1 MNHEY, CDR2 SVGAGI. CDR3 length equals 11 residues. V was cut by 5 bases and J by 5 bases, with 3 bases left in between. CDR3 nucleotides: TGTGCCAGCAGTCATACCGGGGAGCTGTTTTTT. It yields the protein CASSHTGELFF.

The V and J genes are TRBV2 and TRBJ2-4; D is unclear. V lost 2 bases, J lost 1 base, and 15 bases lay in between. The CDR3 is 17 residues long. In germline, CDR1 is SNHLY, CDR2 FYNNEI. CDR3 in DNA: TGTGCCAGCAGTGAATGGAGAGGTATGCGGGCCAAAAACATTCAGTACTTC. Amino acid sequence: CASSEWRGMRAKNIQYF.

J is TRBJ1-5 and V is TRBV2; 7 nucleotides agree with TRBD1. Germline V gene data show CDR1 as SNHLY and CDR2 as FYNNEI. This CDR3 is built from 15 residues. The ends lost 7 bases at V and 7 bases at J; junction bases unmatched: 13. CDR3 protein: CASNRDSQTGQPQHF. The CDR3 nucleotides are TGTGCCAGCAACCGGGACAGTCAAACGGGACAGCCCCAGCATTTT.

The chain recombines TRBV7-6 with TRBJ1-3, with D perhaps TRBD1 (6 bases). The CDR3 has 17 residues. CDR1 SGHVS and CDR2 FNYEAQ come from the germline V gene. Trimming pared 1 base from V and 1 base from J, leaving 14 bases between. CDR3 DNA sequence: TGTGCCAGCAGCTTAGTAGGCGGTCAGGGGTCTGGAAACACCATATATTTT. It specifies CASSLVGGQGSGNTIYF.

This clone appeared a few times. The gene calls are TRBV19 and TRBJ1-5, with D possibly matching TRBD1 (6 bases). The V end was cut by 7 bases, the J end by 3 bases, with 13 bases between. The length of the CDR3 is 14 residues. The germline CDR1 and CDR2 sequences are LNHDA and SQIVND (reference sequence). CDR3 bases: TGTGCCAGTATGGAGAGGGGGTTCAATCAGCCCCAGCATTTT. Amino acids: CASMERGFNQPQHF.

V and J are TRBV2 and TRBJ2-7, with TRBD1 matching over 7 bases. The CDR3 covers 13 residues. Germline loops: CDR1 SNHLY, CDR2 FYNNEI. J was trimmed by 2 bases and V by 3 bases; bases with no gene match: 1. The CDR3 sequence is CASSEGTAYEQYF. Here the CDR3 DNA reads TGTGCCAGCAGTGAGGGGACAGCCTACGAGCAGTACTTC.

The chain combines TRBV19 with TRBJ1-3, with unresolved D. This CDR3 region has 13 residues. Per germline, CDR1 LNHDA and CDR2 SQIVND (reference sequence). Between the trimmed V and J ends, which lost 6 bases and 4 bases, there was a span of 10 bases. CDR3 in amino acids: CASSPSEGNTIYF. Here the CDR3 DNA reads TGTGCCAGTAGCCCCTCGGAGGGAAACACCATATATTTT.

The CDR3, as DNA: TGTGCCAGCCAAATGACCGGGACAGTACTGGGCTACACCTTC. This codes for CASQMTGTVLGYTF. V and J are TRBV19 and TRBJ1-2, with TRBD1 matching 7 bases. Unmatched junction bases numbered 15, after V lost 9 bases and J lost 8 bases. Germline V gene lookup returns CDR1 LNHDA and CDR2 SQIVND (reference sequence). The length of the CDR3 is 14 residues.

This chain connects TRBV18 to TRBJ2-7, with no clear D. V was trimmed by 2 bases and J by 3 bases, leaving 11 bases between them. From germline, CDR1 is KGHSH and CDR2 LQKENI. The CDR3 length is 14 residues. The CDR3 loop is CASSPNQAGYEQYF. In nucleotides, the CDR3 is TGTGCCAGCTCACCAAATCAGGCCGGCTACGAGCAGTACTTC.

This clone came up once. The V gene is TRBV9, the J gene TRBJ2-5, with TRBD1 as a possible D gene (6 bases). The CDR3 length is 17 residues. The V end was cut by 0 bases, the J end by 7 bases, with 22 bases between. Germline CDR1 and CDR2: SGDLS and YYNGEE. CDR3 in amino acids: CASSVARGSPARGTQYF. Here the CDR3 DNA reads TGTGCCAGCAGCGTAGCTAGAGGGTCCCCTGCCAGGGGGACCCAGTACTTC.

This clone was counted a few times. This chain uses TRBV30 with TRBJ2-7; D remains unclear. Looked up from germline, CDR1 is GTSNPN and CDR2 is SVGIG (reference sequence). This CDR3 has 11 amino acids. Trimming removed 2 bases at V and 8 bases at J, with 10 bases between. This CDR3 is CAWSTTLQQYF. The CDR3 DNA is TGTGCCTGGAGTACTACATTACAGCAGTACTTC.

V usage is TRBV25-1 and J usage is TRBJ2-7; 12 nucleotides match TRBD1. The CDR3 runs to 15 residues. Germline CDR1 MGHDK, CDR2 SYGVNS. Trimming removed 4 bases from V and 5 bases from J; junction bases left unmatched: 6. CDR3 DNA: TGTGCCAGCAGTGTAGCCGGGACAGGGGGCAACGAGCAGTACTTC. Its translation: CASSVAGTGGNEQYF.

The V call is TRBV5-1, the J call TRBJ2-1, with 8 bases that match TRBD2. Germline CDR1 and CDR2: SGHRS and YFSETQ. V gave up 2 bases and J gave up 8 bases; unmatched junction bases: 9. There are 15 residues in the CDR3. CDR3 bases: TGCGCCAGCAGCTTCCGGGAGGGCCGTAACGATGAGCAGTTCTTC. It yields the protein CASSFREGRNDEQFF.